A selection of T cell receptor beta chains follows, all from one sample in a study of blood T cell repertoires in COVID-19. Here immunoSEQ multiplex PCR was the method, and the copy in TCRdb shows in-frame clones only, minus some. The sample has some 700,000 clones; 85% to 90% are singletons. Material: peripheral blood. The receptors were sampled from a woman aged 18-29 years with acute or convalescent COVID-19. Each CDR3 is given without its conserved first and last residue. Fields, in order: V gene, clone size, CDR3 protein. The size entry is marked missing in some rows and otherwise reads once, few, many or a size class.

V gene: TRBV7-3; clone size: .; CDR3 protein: ASSLLAGEYNEQF
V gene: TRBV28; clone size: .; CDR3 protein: ASSAGTGDHEQY
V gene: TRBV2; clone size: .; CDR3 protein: ASSEVGGAYGYT
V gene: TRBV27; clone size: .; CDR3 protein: ASRLSTGRPEAF
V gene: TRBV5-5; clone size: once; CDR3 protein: ASSRQIFYEQY
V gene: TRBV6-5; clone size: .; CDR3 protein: ASSYSEVSGELF
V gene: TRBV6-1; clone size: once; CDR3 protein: ASSETGALAREQY
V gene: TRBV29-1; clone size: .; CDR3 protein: SAHSGVQETQY
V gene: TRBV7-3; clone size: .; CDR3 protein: ASSLYMNTEAF
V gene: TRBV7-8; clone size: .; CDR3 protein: ASSSRDSPYEQY
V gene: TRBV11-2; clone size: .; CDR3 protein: ASSLVGSGQTYEQY
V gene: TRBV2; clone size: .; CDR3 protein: ASSDPLMNTEAF
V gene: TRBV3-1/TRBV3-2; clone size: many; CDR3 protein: ASSPGLEGPRGTQY
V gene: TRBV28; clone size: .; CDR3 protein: ASSPGTALQPQH
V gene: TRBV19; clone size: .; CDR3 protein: ASRDRTSLNTIY
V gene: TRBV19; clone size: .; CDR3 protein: ASSEGVTYGYT
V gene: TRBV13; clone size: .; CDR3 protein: ASSLEPTGRTYNEQF
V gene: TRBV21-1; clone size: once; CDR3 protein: ASPLQRNSNQPQH
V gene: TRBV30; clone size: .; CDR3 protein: AWSQRQGNNSPLH
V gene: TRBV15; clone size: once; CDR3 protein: ATSAQIAEETQY
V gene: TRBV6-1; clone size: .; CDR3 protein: ASSEFGILGQPQH